This T cell receptor (beta chain) was sequenced during a study of human T cells and chemical hapten exposure. Study summary: Doses of diphenylcyclopropenone went to the patients' scalps weekly throughout the approximately 22-week study.

This clonotype was seen ten or more times. Time point of the sample: patch test 3, about 24 weeks after DPC sensitization. Treatment given: therapeutic diphenylcyclopropenone sensitization with weekly scalp DPC. The authors extracted total RNA from unfractionated whole blood. Study processing details: Between about 20,000 and 750,000 TCRs appeared in each sample, and the median stood at 95,638. In TCRdb, the RACE reads were re-called with MiXCR into one record per CDR3 protein. TCRdb, not the authors, supplied the V and J calls. The profile shows roughly 38,000 distinct CDR3 sequences, over 7.5% of them singletons. This specimen consisted of whole blood, obtained in connection with sensitization to the hapten diphenylcyclopropenone (DPC). The source is a man between 45 and 60 years old with alopecia areata. Some clones in this sample may be carry-over from other donors' samples.

CDR3: CSARADYTGGGSYNEQFF. The CDR3 nucleotides read TGCAGTGCTAGAGCCGACTATACAGGTGGCGGCTCCTACAATGAGCAGTTCTTC. The chain combines TRBV20-1 with TRBJ2-1; possibly TRBD1 or TRBD2 for D (5 bases each). V lost 1 base and J 0 bases, leaving 19 bases between the germline ends. Germline V lookup: CDR1 DFQATT, CDR2 SNEGSKA (reference sequence). The CDR3 totals 18 residues.